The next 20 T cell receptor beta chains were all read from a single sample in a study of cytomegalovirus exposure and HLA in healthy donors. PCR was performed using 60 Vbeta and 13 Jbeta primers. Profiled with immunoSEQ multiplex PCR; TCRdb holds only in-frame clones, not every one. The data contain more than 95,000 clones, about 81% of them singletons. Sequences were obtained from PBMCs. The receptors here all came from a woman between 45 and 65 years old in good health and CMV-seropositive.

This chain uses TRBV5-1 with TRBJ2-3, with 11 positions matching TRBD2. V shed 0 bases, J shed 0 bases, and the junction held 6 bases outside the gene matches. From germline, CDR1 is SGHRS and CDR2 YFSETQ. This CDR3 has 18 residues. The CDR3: CASSLGGLAGGSTDTQYF. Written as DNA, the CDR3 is TGCGCCAGCAGCTTGGGGGGCCTAGCGGGGGGCAGCACAGATACGCAGTATTTT.

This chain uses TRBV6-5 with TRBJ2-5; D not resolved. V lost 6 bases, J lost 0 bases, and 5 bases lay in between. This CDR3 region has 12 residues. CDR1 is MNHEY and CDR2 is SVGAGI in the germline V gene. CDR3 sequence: CASRGYQETQYF. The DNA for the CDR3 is TGTGCCAGCAGGGGCTACCAAGAGACCCAGTACTTC.

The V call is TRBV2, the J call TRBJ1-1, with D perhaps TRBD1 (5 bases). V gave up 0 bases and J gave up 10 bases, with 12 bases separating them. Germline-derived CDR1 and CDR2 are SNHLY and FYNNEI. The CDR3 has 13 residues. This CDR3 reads CASSEALRGRAFF. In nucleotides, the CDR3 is TGTGCCAGCAGTGAAGCGCTTAGGGGAAGAGCTTTCTTT.

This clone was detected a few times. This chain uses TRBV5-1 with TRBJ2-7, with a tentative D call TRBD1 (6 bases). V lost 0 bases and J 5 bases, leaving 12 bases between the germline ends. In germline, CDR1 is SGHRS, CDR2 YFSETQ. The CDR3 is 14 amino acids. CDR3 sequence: CASSLVLGANEQYF. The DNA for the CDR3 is TGCGCCAGCAGCTTGGTCTTGGGGGCGAACGAGCAGTACTTC.

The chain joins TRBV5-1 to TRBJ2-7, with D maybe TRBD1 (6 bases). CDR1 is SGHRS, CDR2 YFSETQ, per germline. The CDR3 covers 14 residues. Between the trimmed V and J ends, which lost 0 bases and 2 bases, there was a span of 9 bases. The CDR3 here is CASSLEPGAYEQYF. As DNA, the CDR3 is TGCGCCAGCAGCTTGGAGCCAGGGGCCTACGAGCAGTACTTC.

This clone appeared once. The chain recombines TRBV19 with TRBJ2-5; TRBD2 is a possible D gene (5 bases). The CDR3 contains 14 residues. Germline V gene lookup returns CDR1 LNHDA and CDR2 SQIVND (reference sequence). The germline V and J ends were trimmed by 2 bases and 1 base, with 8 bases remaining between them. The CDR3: CASSISAAQETQYF. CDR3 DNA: TGTGCCAGTAGTATATCAGCGGCCCAAGAGACCCAGTACTTC.

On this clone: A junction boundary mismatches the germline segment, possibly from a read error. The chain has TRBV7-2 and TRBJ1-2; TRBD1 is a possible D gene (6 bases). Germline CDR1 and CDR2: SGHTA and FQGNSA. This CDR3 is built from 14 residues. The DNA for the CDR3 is TGTGCCAGCAGCTTAACCGGGACACACTATGGCTACCCCTTC. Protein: CASSLTGTHYGYPF.

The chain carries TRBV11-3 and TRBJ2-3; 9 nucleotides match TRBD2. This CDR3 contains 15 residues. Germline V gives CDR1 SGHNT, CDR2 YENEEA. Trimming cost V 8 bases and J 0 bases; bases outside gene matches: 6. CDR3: CASETSGTSTDTQYF. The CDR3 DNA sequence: TGTGCCAGCGAGACTAGCGGAACTAGCACAGATACGCAGTATTTT.

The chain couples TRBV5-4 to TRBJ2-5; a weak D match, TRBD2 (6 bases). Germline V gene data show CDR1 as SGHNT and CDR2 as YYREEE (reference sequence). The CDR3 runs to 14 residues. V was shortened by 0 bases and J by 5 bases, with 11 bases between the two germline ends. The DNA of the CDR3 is TGTGCCAGCAGCTTGGTGGGGGAGGTGGAGACCCAGTACTTC. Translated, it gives CASSLVGEVETQYF.

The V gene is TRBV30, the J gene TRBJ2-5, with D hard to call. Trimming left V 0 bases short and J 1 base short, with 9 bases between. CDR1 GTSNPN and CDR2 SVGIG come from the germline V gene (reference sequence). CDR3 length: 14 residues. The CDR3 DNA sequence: TGTGCCTGGAGTGTAGGATGGGCCCAAGAGACCCAGTACTTC. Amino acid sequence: CAWSVGWAQETQYF.

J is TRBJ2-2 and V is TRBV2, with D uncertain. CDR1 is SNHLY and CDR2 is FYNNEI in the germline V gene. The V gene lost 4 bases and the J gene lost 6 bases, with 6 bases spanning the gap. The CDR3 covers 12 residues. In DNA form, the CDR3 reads TGTGCCAGCAGTGTAGAACCCGGGGAGCTGTTTTTT. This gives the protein CASSVEPGELFF.

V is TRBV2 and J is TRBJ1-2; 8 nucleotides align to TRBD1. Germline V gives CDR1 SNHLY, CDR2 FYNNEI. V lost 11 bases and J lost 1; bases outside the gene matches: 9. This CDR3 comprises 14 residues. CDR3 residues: CAGSGQALNYGYTF. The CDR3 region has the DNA TGTGCCGGCTCGGGACAGGCGCTTAACTATGGCTACACCTTC.

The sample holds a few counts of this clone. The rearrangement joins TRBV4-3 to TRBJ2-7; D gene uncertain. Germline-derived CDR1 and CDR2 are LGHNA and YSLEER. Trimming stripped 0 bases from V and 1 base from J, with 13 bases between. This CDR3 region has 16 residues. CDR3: CASSQETDSQSYEQYF. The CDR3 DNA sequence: TGCGCCAGCAGCCAAGAGACTGACTCCCAATCCTACGAGCAGTACTTC.

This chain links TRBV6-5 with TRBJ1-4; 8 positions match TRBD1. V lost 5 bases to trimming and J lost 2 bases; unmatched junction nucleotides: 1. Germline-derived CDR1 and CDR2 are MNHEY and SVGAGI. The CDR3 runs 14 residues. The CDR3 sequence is CASSTGGTNEKLFF. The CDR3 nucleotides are TGTGCCAGCAGTACAGGGGGTACTAATGAAAAACTGTTTTTT.

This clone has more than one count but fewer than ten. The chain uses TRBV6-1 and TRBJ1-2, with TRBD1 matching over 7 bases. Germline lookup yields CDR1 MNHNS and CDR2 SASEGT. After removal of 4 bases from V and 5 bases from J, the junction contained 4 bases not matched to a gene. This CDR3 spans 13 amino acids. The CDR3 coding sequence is TGTGCCAGCAGTGGGGACAGACATTATGGCTACACCTTC. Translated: CASSGDRHYGYTF.

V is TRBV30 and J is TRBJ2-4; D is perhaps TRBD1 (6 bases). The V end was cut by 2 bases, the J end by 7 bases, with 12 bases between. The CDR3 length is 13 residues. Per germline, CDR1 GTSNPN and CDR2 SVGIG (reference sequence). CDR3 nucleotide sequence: TGTGCCTGGAGTAGTCAGGGGAGTAACATTCAGTACTTC. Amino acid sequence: CAWSSQGSNIQYF.

In DNA, the CDR3 is TGCGCCAGCAGCGCCGGAGGAGGGGGCGACGGCTACAATGAGCAGTTCTTC. Translated, it gives CASSAGGGGDGYNEQFF. The chain carries TRBV5-1 and TRBJ2-1; D may be TRBD1 (7 bases). CDR3 size: 17 residues. The germline gives CDR1 SGHRS, CDR2 YFSETQ. The V gene lost 4 bases and the J gene lost 3 bases, with 20 bases spanning the gap.

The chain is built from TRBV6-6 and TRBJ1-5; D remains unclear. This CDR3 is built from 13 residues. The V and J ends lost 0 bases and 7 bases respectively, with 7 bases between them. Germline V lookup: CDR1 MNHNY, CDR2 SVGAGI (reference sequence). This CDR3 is CASSYSEGQPQHF. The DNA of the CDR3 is TGTGCCAGCAGTTACTCGGAGGGACAGCCCCAGCATTTT.

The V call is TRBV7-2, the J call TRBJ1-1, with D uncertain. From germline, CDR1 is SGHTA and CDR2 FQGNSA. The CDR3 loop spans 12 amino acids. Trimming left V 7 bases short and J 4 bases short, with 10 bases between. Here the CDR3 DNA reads TGTGCCAGCACCCGTTACGGCACTGAAGCTTTCTTT. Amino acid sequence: CASTRYGTEAFF.

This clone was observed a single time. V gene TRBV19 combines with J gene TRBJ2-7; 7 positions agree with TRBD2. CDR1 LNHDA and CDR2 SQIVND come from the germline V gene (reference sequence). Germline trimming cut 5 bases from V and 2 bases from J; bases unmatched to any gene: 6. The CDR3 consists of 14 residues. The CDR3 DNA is TGTGCCAGTAGTTCGACGACTAGCACCTACGAGCAGTACTTC. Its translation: CASSSTTSTYEQYF.